The source of this TCR beta chain is a study of identifying expanded T cells in peripheral blood. Study conclusions and caveats: Differentially abundant clones: about 1.1 between replicates, around 16 at around 14 days, more than 18 at four.

Some clones are missing from TCRdb's copy, which holds only in-frame ones; the method was immunoSEQ multiplex PCR. Seen here are roughly 100,000 clones, roughly 85% observed once, and the top ten hold about 17%. Collection occurred without any documented infections or immune events in donors. With regard to this clone: Its target is unknown.

Trimming cost V 8 bases and J 1 base, with 12 bases left between them. Germline V gene sequence: CDR1 WNHNN, CDR2 SYGVQD (reference sequence). The CDR3 is made up of 13 amino acids. V and J are TRBV10-1 and TRBJ2-7; D is possibly TRBD2 (6 bases). The sample taken for sequencing was blood. The sequence came from a person aged 18 to 75 in good health. The CDR3 loop reads CASSPGGSYEQYF. As DNA, the CDR3 is TGCGCCAGCTCCCCCGGGGGTTCCTACGAGCAGTACTTC.